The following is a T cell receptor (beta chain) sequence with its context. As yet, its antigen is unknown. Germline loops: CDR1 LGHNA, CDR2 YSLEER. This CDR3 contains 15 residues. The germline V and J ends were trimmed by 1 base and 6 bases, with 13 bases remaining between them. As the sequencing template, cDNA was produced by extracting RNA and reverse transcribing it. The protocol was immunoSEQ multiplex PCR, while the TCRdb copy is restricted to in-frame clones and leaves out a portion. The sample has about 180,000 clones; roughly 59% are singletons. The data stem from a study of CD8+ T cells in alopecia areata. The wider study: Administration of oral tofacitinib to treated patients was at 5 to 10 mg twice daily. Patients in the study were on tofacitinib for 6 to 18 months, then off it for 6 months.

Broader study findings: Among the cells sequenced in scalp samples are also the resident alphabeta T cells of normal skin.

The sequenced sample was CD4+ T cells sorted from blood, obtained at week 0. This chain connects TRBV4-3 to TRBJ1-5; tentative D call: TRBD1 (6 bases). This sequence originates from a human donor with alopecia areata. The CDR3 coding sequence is TGCGCCAGCAGCCAAGGTTCCCAGGGGACTCAGCCCCAGCATTTT. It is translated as CASSQGSQGTQPQHF.